This T cell receptor beta chain was captured by sequencing in a study of shared T cell receptors in the human thymus. V lost 8 bases and J 7 bases, leaving 21 bases between the germline ends. The germline V gene encodes CDR1 SGHVS and CDR2 FQNEAQ. The CDR3 is made up of 14 amino acids. Method: immunoSEQ multiplex PCR; TCRdb's copy keeps in-frame clones and lacks some. The table shows under 850,000 clones, with over 75% occurring only once. These records were also assigned to another study, of human thymus T cells. From that paper: Thymus pieces cut out during corrective heart surgery were the tissue that was used. A high degree of thymic repertoire overlap among unrelated individuals was reported in related research.

V gene TRBV7-8 combines with J gene TRBJ2-7, with D uncertain. The sequence derives from a boy less than two years old with a congenital heart defect. The sequencing sample was made of thymocytes. CDR3 residues: CASLLDSGPLEQYF. CDR3 DNA sequence: TGTGCCAGCCTCCTAGATTCTGGTCCGCTGGAGCAGTACTTC.